This T cell receptor beta chain was retrieved from a study of blood T cell repertoires in COVID-19. At the level of the study: Spain, Italy and the United States supplied samples that represented acute and convalescent COVID-19.

Germline V gene sequence: CDR1 SGHVS, CDR2 FQNEAQ. Between the trimmed V and J ends, which lost 5 bases and 1 base, there was a span of 9 bases. The CDR3 has 15 residues. The study recruited people aged roughly 18 to 100 years across about two dozen US areas. Clinical histories supplied by participants themselves formed the basis of cohort assignment. Methods used by the authors: The assay estimated nucleated cells by amplifying reference gene primers. Sequencing used immunoSEQ multiplex PCR; TCRdb keeps in-frame clones, though not all of them. That table is the source of V, J and clone size, and D and trimming were worked out from the DNA. The sample holds more than 350,000 clones; approximately 87% are singletons and the top ten take approximately 9.3%.

The genes are TRBV7-8 and TRBJ1-6; D possibly corresponds to TRBD1 (6 bases). The clonotype originates from a woman aged 50 to 60 who had recovered from COVID-19. The sample comprised PBMCs or T cells enriched from blood (not recorded which). The CDR3 nucleotides are TGTGCCAGCAGCCAGGGGATTTCCTATAATTCACCCCTCCACTTT. Translated, it gives CASSQGISYNSPLHF.